The 14 T cell receptor beta chains below were found in one sample sequenced in a study of blood T cell repertoires in COVID-19. TCRdb's copy holds only in-frame clones and misses some; the assay was immunoSEQ multiplex PCR. Of 650,000 to 800,000 clones listed, 85% to 90% are singletons. Sequences were obtained from peripheral blood. These receptors were taken from a woman in her late teens or twenties with acute or convalescent COVID-19.

This chain uses TRBV29-1 with TRBJ1-5; TRBD1 might be the D (5 bases). The germline CDR1 and CDR2 sequences are SQVTM and ANQGSEA. The CDR3 runs to 15 residues. Trimming cost V 1 base and J 4 bases, with 14 bases left between them. CDR3 region: CSVEGEVYRNQPQHF. DNA of the CDR3: TGCAGCGTTGAAGGGGAAGTGTACAGGAATCAGCCCCAGCATTTT.

This chain joins TRBV7-2 and TRBJ2-2; possibly TRBD1 for D (6 bases). The CDR3 contains 14 residues. Germline lookup yields CDR1 SGHTA and CDR2 FQGNSA. V was shortened by 8 bases and J by 4 bases, with 14 bases between the two germline ends. CDR3: CASGHRELTGELFF. The CDR3 DNA reads TGTGCCAGCGGTCACAGGGAACTCACCGGGGAGCTGTTTTTT.

The rearrangement uses TRBV9 and TRBJ2-1; TRBD1 is a possible D gene (5 bases). V was cut by 4 bases and J by 4 bases, with 9 bases left in between. Germline CDR1 is SGDLS and CDR2 is YYNGEE. This CDR3 has 13 amino acids. Here the CDR3 DNA reads TGTGCCAGCAGCCGGACACCTTACAATGAGCAGTTCTTC. This translates into CASSRTPYNEQFF.

The chain joins TRBV6-2 or TRBV6-3 to TRBJ2-3; 8 bases fit TRBD2. The CDR3 is 15 amino acids. The junction had 6 bases not matched to a gene; V was cut back by 2 bases and J by 5 bases. Germline V gene data show CDR1 as MNHEY and CDR2 as SVGEGT. The CDR3 loop reads CASSYVAGGLDTQYF. CDR3 in DNA: TGTGCCAGCAGTTACGTGGCGGGGGGCTTAGATACGCAGTATTTT.

This chain links TRBV27 with TRBJ2-1; 8 positions match TRBD2. This CDR3 comprises 14 residues. Germline CDR1 reads MNHEY; CDR2 reads SMNVEV (reference sequence). V was pared by 8 bases and J by 6 bases, with 9 bases of the junction left unmatched. The CDR3 coding sequence is TGTGCCAGCGGGTTGGCTAGCGGGTTCAATGAGCAGTTCTTC. Amino acids: CASGLASGFNEQFF.

The chain combines TRBV18 with TRBJ2-2, with 7 positions matching TRBD2. The germline V gene encodes CDR1 KGHSH and CDR2 LQKENI. This CDR3 contains 16 residues. The J segment lost 3 bases and the V segment lost 6 bases, leaving 10 bases of the junction unmatched. The CDR3 DNA reads TGTGCCAGCTCCCCGGGAGGCAGGGCGCACACCGGGGAGCTGTTTTTT. It translates to CASSPGGRAHTGELFF.

This rearrangement joins TRBV9 to TRBJ1-4, with 8 nucleotides matching TRBD1. The germline V gene encodes CDR1 SGDLS and CDR2 YYNGEE. CDR3 length equals 16 residues. The V gene end was trimmed by 4 bases and the J gene end by 7 bases; junction bases not matched to a gene: 12. The CDR3 spells CASSRSMGQASEKLFF. For the CDR3, the DNA is TGTGCCAGCAGCCGTAGTATGGGACAGGCGAGTGAAAAACTGTTTTTT. Looking up the rest from reference TRBV9 and TRBJ1-4 gives the full variable domain: DSGVTQTPKHLITATGQRVTLRCSPRSGDLSVYWYQQSLDQGLQFLIQYYNGEERAKGNILERFSAQQFPDLHSELNLSSLELGDSALYFCASSRSMGQASEKLFFGSGTQLSVL.

The gene calls are TRBV4-1 and TRBJ1-6; 9 nucleotides agree with TRBD1. The CDR3 is 20 amino acids. Germline values: CDR1 MGHRA, CDR2 YSYEKL. The V and J ends lost 4 bases and 0 bases, in that order; junction bases with no gene match: 13. This CDR3 is CASSRTPGQGMGSYNSPLHF. As DNA, the CDR3 is TGCGCCAGCAGCCGGACCCCGGGACAGGGAATGGGCTCCTATAATTCACCCCTCCACTTT.

This rearrangement joins TRBV30 to TRBJ1-3; D not resolved. Germline assignment: CDR1 GTSNPN and CDR2 SVGIG (reference sequence). The V end was cut by 0 bases, the J end by 0 bases, with 9 bases between. This CDR3 contains 15 residues. The CDR3 protein is CAWSVGLTSGNTIYF. The DNA of the CDR3 is TGTGCCTGGAGTGTAGGACTTACCTCTGGAAACACCATATATTTT.

The gene calls are TRBV6-1 and TRBJ1-2; no definite D call. V lost 1 base and J 6 bases, leaving 15 bases between the germline ends. The CDR3 runs to 15 residues. Germline loops: CDR1 MNHNS, CDR2 SASEGT. CDR3 loop: CASSEGEGRKNGYTF. DNA for the CDR3: TGTGCCAGCAGTGAAGGGGAGGGCAGAAAAAATGGCTACACCTTC.

Comments on this clone: The same CDR3 can be traced to other DNA sequences in this sample. V gene TRBV6-5 combines with J gene TRBJ1-1; D unresolved. Germline V lookup: CDR1 MNHEY, CDR2 SVGAGI. The CDR3 runs 14 residues. The V end lost 0 bases, the J end lost 5 bases, and 10 bases lay between the germline ends. The CDR3 nucleotides read TGTGCCAGCAGTTACTCGGAGAGGAGGACTGAAGCTTTCTTT. Protein: CASSYSERRTEAFF.

The rearrangement joins TRBV30 to TRBJ2-1; 12 bases map to TRBD2. Germline CDR1 and CDR2: GTSNPN and SVGIG (reference sequence). The V segment lost 2 bases and the J segment 0 bases; nucleotides outside the gene matches: 2. The CDR3 is made up of 16 amino acids. The CDR3, as DNA: TGTGCCTGGAGTACTAGCGGGGGGCCCTCCTACAATGAGCAGTTCTTC. Translation: CAWSTSGGPSYNEQFF.

The chain has TRBV6-2 or TRBV6-3 and TRBJ2-7; TRBD1 might be the D (6 bases). The CDR3 has 16 residues. Per germline, CDR1 MNHEY and CDR2 SVGEGT. V gave up 2 bases and J gave up 0 bases, with 14 bases separating them. In nucleotides, the CDR3 is TGTGCCAGCAGTTACATTATAGGGGGTAGCTCCTACGAGCAGTACTTC. Translating it yields CASSYIIGGSSYEQYF.

This chain links TRBV24-1 with TRBJ2-3; a possible D gene is TRBD1 (6 bases). V was pared by 4 bases and J by 1 base, with 17 bases between. Germline CDR1 and CDR2: KGHDR and SFDVKD. CDR3 length: 17 residues. The CDR3 DNA is TGTGCCACCAGTGACGCTTCCGGACAGCTTGGCACAGATACGCAGTATTTT. It is translated as CATSDASGQLGTDTQYF.